Below are 9 T cell receptor beta chains sequenced from a single sample in a study of blood T cells in healthy people across ages. Combining a sample-barcoded 5' primer with a J-beta primer mix, a second PCR ran for about 7 to 11 cycles. In TCRdb, the 5' RACE reads were re-called with MiXCR into one record per CDR3 protein. Here the sample spans over a million distinct CDR3 sequences, approximately 59% being singletons. The sample consisted of blood. The receptors shown here come from a man between 18 and 35 years old in good health.

The chain joins TRBV29-1 to TRBJ2-7; 8 positions agree with TRBD2. Per germline, CDR1 SQVTM and CDR2 ANQGSEA. The CDR3 has 13 amino acids. The junction had 7 bases not matched to a gene; V was cut back by 3 bases and J by 6 bases. As DNA, the CDR3 is TGCAGCGTTGATACGGGAGGGGGGGGCGAGCAGTACTTC. Protein: CSVDTGGGGEQYF.

The rearrangement links TRBV5-5 to TRBJ2-3, with D tentatively TRBD1 (5 bases). Per germline, CDR1 SGHKS and CDR2 YYEKEE (reference sequence). V lost 4 bases and J 3 bases, leaving 21 bases between the germline ends. This CDR3 region has 17 residues. CDR3 region: CASSPPSGSRVTDTQYF. The CDR3 nucleotides are TGTGCCAGCAGCCCCCCCTCCGGCTCCAGGGTTACAGATACGCAGTATTTT.

On this clonotype itself: One end of the junction does not line up with germline, which may come from a read error. The chain combines TRBV12-3 or TRBV12-4 with TRBJ2-5; 7 positions match TRBD2. CDR3 size: 16 residues. In DNA, the CDR3 is TGTGCCAGCAGTTTACCGACGGATGCGGGGGAAGAGACCCGGTACTTC. This codes for CASSLPTDAGEETRYF.

V and J are TRBV11-2 and TRBJ2-3; 8 bases map to TRBD1. With V trimmed by 6 bases and J by 3 bases, 11 bases remained unmatched. This CDR3 is 16 amino acids long. Germline lookup yields CDR1 SGHAT and CDR2 FQNNGV. This CDR3 reads CASRTHRGNGTDTQYF. For the CDR3, the DNA is TGTGCCAGCAGAACTCACAGGGGGAACGGTACAGATACGCAGTATTTT.

V and J are TRBV7-9 and TRBJ1-2; TRBD1 is a possible D gene (5 bases). CDR3 size: 13 residues. Germline assignment: CDR1 SEHNR and CDR2 FQNEAQ (reference sequence). V lost 7 bases, J lost 8 bases, and 17 bases lay in between. The CDR3 DNA follows: TGTGCCAGCACCATACCGGCAAGGGGAGGCTACACCTTC. It codes for CASTIPARGGYTF. Variable domain in full (rest from reference TRBV7-9 and TRBJ1-2): DTGVSQNPRHKITKRGQNVTFRCDPISEHNRLYWYRQTLGQGPEFLTYFQNEAQLEKSRLLSDRFSAERPKGSFSTLEIQRTEQGDSAMYLCASTIPARGGYTFGSGTRLTVV.

This clonotype appeared once. V usage is TRBV9 and J usage is TRBJ2-7; the D call may be TRBD1 or TRBD2 (5 bases each). Trimming shortened V by 0 bases and J by 5 bases, and 21 bases separated the two germline ends. The CDR3 runs to 17 residues. Germline V CDR1 and CDR2: SGDLS, YYNGEE. This CDR3 is CASSVGGPWGLANEQYF. CDR3 in DNA: TGTGCCAGCAGCGTAGGGGGACCCTGGGGGTTAGCGAACGAGCAGTACTTC. The full variable domain, with the rest looked up from reference TRBV9 and TRBJ2-7, is DSGVTQTPKHLITATGQRVTLRCSPRSGDLSVYWYQQSLDQGLQFLIQYYNGEERAKGNILERFSAQQFPDLHSELNLSSLELGDSALYFCASSVGGPWGLANEQYFGPGTRLTVT.

In its sample, this clonotype was seen a few times. The V call is TRBV28, the J call TRBJ2-1; 10 positions match TRBD1. The V segment lost 6 bases and the J segment 6 bases; nucleotides outside the gene matches: 8. CDR3 size: 15 residues. Per germline, CDR1 MDHEN and CDR2 SYDVKM. The CDR3 region is CASSSRDRGGNEQFF. CDR3 DNA: TGTGCCAGCAGCTCCCGGGACAGGGGAGGCAATGAGCAGTTCTTC. The full variable domain, its missing parts supplied by reference TRBV28 and TRBJ2-1, is DVKVTQSSRYLVKRTGEKVFLECVQDMDHENMFWYRQDPGLGLRLIYFSYDVKMKEKGDIPEGYSVSREKKERFSLILESASTNQTSMYLCASSSRDRGGNEQFFGPGTRLTVL.

The chain joins TRBV4-1 to TRBJ2-1, with D maybe TRBD2 (5 bases). The V end lost 4 bases, the J end lost 12 bases, and 16 bases lay between the germline ends. This CDR3 comprises 13 residues. CDR1 MGHRA and CDR2 YSYEKL come from the germline V gene. In DNA, the CDR3 is TGCGCCAGCAGCCCTCCGGGGTCCTGGGGGCAGTTCTTC. Its protein product is CASSPPGSWGQFF.

V gene TRBV6-5 combines with J gene TRBJ2-7; 12 bases agree with TRBD1. There are 16 residues in the CDR3. Trimming cost V 2 bases and J 6 bases; bases outside gene matches: 8. Germline values: CDR1 MNHEY, CDR2 SVGAGI. CDR3 DNA: TGTGCCAGCAGTTACGGTATCGGGACAGGGGGCGGCGAGCAGTACTTC. It yields the protein CASSYGIGTGGGEQYF.